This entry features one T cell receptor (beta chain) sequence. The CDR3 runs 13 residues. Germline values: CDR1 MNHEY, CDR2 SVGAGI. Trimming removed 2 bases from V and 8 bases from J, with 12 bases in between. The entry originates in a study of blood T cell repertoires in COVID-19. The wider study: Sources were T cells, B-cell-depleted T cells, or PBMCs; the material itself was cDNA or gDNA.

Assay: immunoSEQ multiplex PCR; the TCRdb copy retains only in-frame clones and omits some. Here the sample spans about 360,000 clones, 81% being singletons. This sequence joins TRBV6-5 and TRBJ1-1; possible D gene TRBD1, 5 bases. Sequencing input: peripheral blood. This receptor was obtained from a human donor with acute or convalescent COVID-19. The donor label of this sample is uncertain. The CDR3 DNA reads TGTGCCAGCAGTTACGAAGGAGGGACCGAAGCTTTCTTT. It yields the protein CASSYEGGTEAFF.